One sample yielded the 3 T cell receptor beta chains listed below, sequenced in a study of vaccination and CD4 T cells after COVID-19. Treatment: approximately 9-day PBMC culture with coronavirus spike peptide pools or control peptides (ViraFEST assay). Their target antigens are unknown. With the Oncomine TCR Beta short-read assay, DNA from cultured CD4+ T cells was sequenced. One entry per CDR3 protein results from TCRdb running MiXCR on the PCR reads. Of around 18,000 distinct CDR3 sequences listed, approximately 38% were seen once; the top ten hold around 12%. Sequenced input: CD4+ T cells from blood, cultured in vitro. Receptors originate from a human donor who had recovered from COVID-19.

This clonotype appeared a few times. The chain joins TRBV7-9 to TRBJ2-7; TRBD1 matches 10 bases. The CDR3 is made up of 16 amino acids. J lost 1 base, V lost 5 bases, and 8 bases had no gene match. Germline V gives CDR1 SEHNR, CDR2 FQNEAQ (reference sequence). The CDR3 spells CASSRGQGTRSYEQYF. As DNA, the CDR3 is TGTGCCAGCAGCCGGGGACAGGGGACTAGGTCCTACGAGCAGTACTTC.

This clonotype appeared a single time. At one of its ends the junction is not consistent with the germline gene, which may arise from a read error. The CDR3 DNA sequence: TGCGCCAGCAACCAAAAAGGTCTAGCGGGAGTCACCGGGGAGCTGTTTTTT. Protein sequence: CASNQKGLAGVTGELFF. This chain links TRBV4-1 with TRBJ2-2; 10 bases match TRBD2. The CDR3 loop spans 17 amino acids. Germline loops: CDR1 MGHRA, CDR2 YSYEKL.

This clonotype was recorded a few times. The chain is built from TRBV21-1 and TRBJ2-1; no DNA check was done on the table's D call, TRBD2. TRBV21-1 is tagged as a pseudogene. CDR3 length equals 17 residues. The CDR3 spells CASSKGYSGRYKDEQFF. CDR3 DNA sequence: TGTGCCAGCAGCAAAGGTTACAGCGGGAGGTACAAGGATGAGCAGTTCTTC.